The source of this T cell receptor beta chain is a study of tumor-infiltrating lymphocytes in primary liver carcinoma. As for the study in general: The patients comprised men and women between the ages of 30 and 69 years. Lesions, classed as T1-T3 N0M0, spanned about 4 to 11 cm across.

This clonotype was seen only once. Its specificity is not known. The junction differs from germline at one of its ends, possibly a read error. From around 500 ng total RNA, TCR beta cDNA was generated with a primer in the constant region. TCR beta libraries came from three nested multiplex PCR rounds using slightly modified ARM-PCR. The first two PCR rounds used TRBV1-TRBV30 forward primers with a C-beta reverse primer, around 10 cycles each. TCRdb reprocessed the multiplex PCR reads via MiXCR and lists one record per CDR3 protein. The sample carries about 320,000 distinct CDR3 sequences, less than 75% recorded once. Blood RNA was derived from unsorted whole blood, and germline DNA was extracted too. Points from the study as a whole: Comparison of CD4+ and CD8+ repertoires was precluded by bulk unsorted samples.

This CDR3 region has 14 residues. Germline V gene sequence: CDR1 MNHNS, CDR2 SASEGT. The chain joins TRBV6-1 to TRBJ2-1; 12 bases align to TRBD2. This sequence originates from a middle-aged man with primary liver carcinoma and hepatitis B virus infection. The material sequenced was peripheral blood. CDR3 in DNA: TGTGTCAGCAGTCGACTAGCGGGAGAAAACGAGCAGTTCTTC. Translating gives CVSSRLAGENEQFF.